Each of the 10 T cell receptor beta chains below was sequenced from the same sample in a study of blood T cell repertoires in COVID-19. Only in-frame clones appear in the TCRdb table, and some are missing; sequencing was by immunoSEQ multiplex PCR. The table records roughly 440,000 clones, 88% of them present only once. Sequenced: peripheral blood. The receptors derive from a woman aged 50 to 60 with COVID-19, enrolled during active disease.

The V gene is TRBV2, the J gene TRBJ1-2; no clear D gene. Germline values: CDR1 SNHLY, CDR2 FYNNEI. The V gene lost 4 bases and the J gene lost 4 bases, with 10 bases spanning the gap. CDR3 length: 13 residues. CDR3 protein: CASSAARGYGYTF. The CDR3 DNA reads TGTGCCAGCAGTGCGGCACGGGGCTATGGCTACACCTTC.

This chain links TRBV7-3 with TRBJ1-6; D is undetermined. The CDR3 runs to 14 residues. Trimming cost V 6 bases and J 10 bases, with 16 bases left between them. The germline V gene encodes CDR1 SGHTA and CDR2 FQGTGA. This chain's CDR3 is CASRNALWRSPLHF. The CDR3 DNA reads TGTGCCAGCAGGAATGCTCTCTGGAGGTCACCCCTCCACTTT.

This sequence joins TRBV5-8 and TRBJ2-6, with D possibly matching TRBD2 (6 bases). Looked up from germline, CDR1 is SGHTS and CDR2 is YDEGEE. V lost 4 bases and J 1 base, leaving 9 bases between the germline ends. This CDR3 has 15 amino acids. The DNA for the CDR3 is TGTGCCAGCAGCCGTGGGACTTCTGGGGCCAACGTCCTGACTTTC. Amino acids: CASSRGTSGANVLTF.

In its sample, this clone was seen a few times. The genes are TRBV27 and TRBJ2-1; 8 bases agree with TRBD2. Germline CDR1 MNHEY, CDR2 SMNVEV (reference sequence). This CDR3 comprises 18 residues. V dropped 1 base and J dropped 1; count of bases not matched to a gene: 9. This CDR3 reads CASSLYPLGGGSYNEQFF. The CDR3 region has the DNA TGTGCCAGCAGTTTATATCCCCTAGGCGGGGGGTCCTACAATGAGCAGTTCTTC.

The chain uses TRBV2 and TRBJ2-5, with D unclear. With 4 bases removed from V and 1 base from J, the gap between germline ends came to 10 bases. Germline lookup yields CDR1 SNHLY and CDR2 FYNNEI. CDR3 length equals 14 residues. CDR3 nucleotide sequence: TGTGCCAGCAGTGCTCTTTCTAGCCAAGAGACCCAGTACTTC. Translated: CASSALSSQETQYF.

The chain has TRBV6-5 and TRBJ2-7; 7 bases fit TRBD1. CDR3 length equals 14 residues. Germline CDR1 reads MNHEY; CDR2 reads SVGAGI. J gave up 4 bases and V 4 bases, and 7 bases lay outside the gene matches. CDR3 sequence (DNA): TGTGCCAGCAGTTTAGACAGGGAGCAATACGAGCAGTACTTC. Translating it yields CASSLDREQYEQYF.

The CDR3 here is CSASTGRMNTEAFF. The DNA of the CDR3 is TGCAGCGCTTCGACAGGAAGAATGAACACTGAAGCTTTCTTT. The chain is built from TRBV29-1 and TRBJ1-1; weak D call: TRBD1 (6 bases). V lost 7 bases and J lost 0, with 15 bases in between. The germline V gene encodes CDR1 SQVTM and CDR2 ANQGSEA. This CDR3 has 14 amino acids.

The chain carries TRBV18 and TRBJ1-5, with D possibly TRBD1 on 5 matching bases. In germline, CDR1 is KGHSH, CDR2 LQKENI. The CDR3 length is 12 residues. V was shortened by 8 bases and J by 5 bases, with 10 bases between the two germline ends. The CDR3 loop reads CASQEGDQPQHF. Here the CDR3 DNA reads TGTGCCAGCCAGGAAGGGGATCAGCCCCAGCATTTT.

V usage is TRBV2 and J usage is TRBJ2-3, with 11 bases that match TRBD2. Trimming at V came to 8 bases and at J to 4 bases, leaving 5 bases not matched to a gene. CDR1 is SNHLY and CDR2 is FYNNEI in the germline V gene. The CDR3 spans 14 residues. The CDR3 DNA sequence: TGTGCCAGCGGCGAGGGACTAGCGGCAGATACGCAGTATTTT. It codes for CASGEGLAADTQYF.

In this sample, this clone turned up a few times. The chain recombines TRBV6-5 with TRBJ1-1; D possibly corresponds to TRBD1 (5 bases). The CDR3 has 14 residues. V shed 6 bases and J shed 2 bases, with 13 bases lying between them. The germline V gene encodes CDR1 MNHEY and CDR2 SVGAGI. The CDR3 region is CASSGDSENTEAFF. In nucleotides, the CDR3 is TGTGCCAGCAGCGGCGACAGTGAAAACACTGAAGCTTTCTTT.